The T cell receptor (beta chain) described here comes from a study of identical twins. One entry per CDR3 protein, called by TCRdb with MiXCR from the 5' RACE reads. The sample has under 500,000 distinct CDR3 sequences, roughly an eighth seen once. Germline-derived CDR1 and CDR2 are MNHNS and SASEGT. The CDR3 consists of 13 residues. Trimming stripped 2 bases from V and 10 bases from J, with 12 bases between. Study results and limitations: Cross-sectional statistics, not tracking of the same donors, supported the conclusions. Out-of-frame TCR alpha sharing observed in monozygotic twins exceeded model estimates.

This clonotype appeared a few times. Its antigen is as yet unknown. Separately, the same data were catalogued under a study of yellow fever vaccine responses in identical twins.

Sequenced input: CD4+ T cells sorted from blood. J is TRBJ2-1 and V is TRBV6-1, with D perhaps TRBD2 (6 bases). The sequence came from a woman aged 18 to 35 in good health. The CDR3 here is CASSERRGGEQFF. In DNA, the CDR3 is TGTGCCAGCAGTGAACGGCGGGGAGGCGAGCAGTTCTTC.